This T cell receptor (beta chain) was recorded in a study of graft-versus-host responses after intestinal transplantation. Study-level findings and limits: Early post-transplant HvG declines showed an association with peak circulating GvH clone levels. High graft-versus-host to host-versus-graft T cell clonal ratios marked allografts of patients with graft-donor macrochimerism.

CDR1 is SGHRS, CDR2 YFSETQ, per germline. There are 16 residues in the CDR3. V was trimmed by 0 bases and J by 4 bases, leaving 13 bases between them. On this clone: Its antigen is not identified.

Repertoires were generated with immunoSEQ multiplex PCR, while TCRdb's copy carries only in-frame clones and drops some. The repertoire includes some 81,000 clones, around 90% of them detected once, and approximately 0.35% sits in the top ten. This specimen consisted of unstimulated CD4+ T cells sorted from spleen or lymph node cells, obtained before intestinal transplant. This clonotype was sampled from a human donor who received an intestinal transplant. J is TRBJ1-4 and V is TRBV5-1; unclear D gene. This CDR3 is CASSLGEGSRNEKLFF. CDR3 DNA: TGCGCCAGCAGCTTGGGAGAGGGTTCCCGTAATGAAAAACTGTTTTTT.